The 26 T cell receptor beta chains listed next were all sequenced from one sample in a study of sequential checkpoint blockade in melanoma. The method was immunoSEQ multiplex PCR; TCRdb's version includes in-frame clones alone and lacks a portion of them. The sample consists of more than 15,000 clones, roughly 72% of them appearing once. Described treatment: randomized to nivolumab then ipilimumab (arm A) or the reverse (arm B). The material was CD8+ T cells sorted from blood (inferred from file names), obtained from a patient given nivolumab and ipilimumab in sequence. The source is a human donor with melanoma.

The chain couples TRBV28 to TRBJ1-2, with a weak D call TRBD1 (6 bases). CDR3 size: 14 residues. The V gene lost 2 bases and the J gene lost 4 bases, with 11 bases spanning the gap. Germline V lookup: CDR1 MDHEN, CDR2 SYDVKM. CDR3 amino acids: CASSLPNRAYGYTF. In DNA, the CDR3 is TGTGCCAGCAGTTTACCTAACAGGGCCTATGGCTACACCTTC.

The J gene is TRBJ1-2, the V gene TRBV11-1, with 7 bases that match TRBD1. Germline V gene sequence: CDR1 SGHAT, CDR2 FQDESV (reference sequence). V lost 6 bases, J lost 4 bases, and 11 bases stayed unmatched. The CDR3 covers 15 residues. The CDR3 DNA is TGTGCCAGCAGTAATACAGGGGAAGTTGGCTATGGCTACACCTTC. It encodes CASSNTGEVGYGYTF. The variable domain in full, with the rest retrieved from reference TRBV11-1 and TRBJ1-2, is EAEVAQSPRYKITEKSQAVAFWCDPISGHATLYWYRQILGQGPELLVQFQDESVVDDSQLPKDRFSAERLKGVDSTLKIQPAELGDSAMYLCASSNTGEVGYGYTFGSGTRLTVV.

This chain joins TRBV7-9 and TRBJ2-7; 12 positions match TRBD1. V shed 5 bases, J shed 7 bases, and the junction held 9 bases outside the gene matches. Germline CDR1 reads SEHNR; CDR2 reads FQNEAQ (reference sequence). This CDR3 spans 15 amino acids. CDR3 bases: TGTGCCAGCAGCCCCCCGGGACAGGGGGCGCAAGAGCAGTACTTC. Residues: CASSPPGQGAQEQYF.

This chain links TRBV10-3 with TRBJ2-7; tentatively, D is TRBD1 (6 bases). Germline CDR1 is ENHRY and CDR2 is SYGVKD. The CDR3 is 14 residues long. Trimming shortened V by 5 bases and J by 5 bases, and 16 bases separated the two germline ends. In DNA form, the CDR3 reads TGTGCCATCAGTACAGGGAATGGGCCCCACGAGCAGTACTTC. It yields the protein CAISTGNGPHEQYF.

CDR3 loop: CASSLVQGGTEAFF. The CDR3 nucleotides read TGTGCCAGCAGCTTAGTCCAGGGCGGCACTGAAGCTTTCTTT. This sequence joins TRBV7-4 and TRBJ1-1, with D perhaps TRBD1 (5 bases). This CDR3 contains 14 residues. The germline V gene has CDR1 SGHVT and CDR2 SQSDAQ. Trimming shortened V by 1 base and J by 4 bases, and 10 bases separated the two germline ends.

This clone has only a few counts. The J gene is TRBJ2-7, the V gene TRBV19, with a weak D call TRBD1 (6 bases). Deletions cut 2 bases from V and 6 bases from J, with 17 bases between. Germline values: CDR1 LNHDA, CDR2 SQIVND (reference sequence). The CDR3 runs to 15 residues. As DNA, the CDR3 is TGTGCCAGTAGTATAATAGCTACAGGGTTGAGCGAGCAGTACTTC. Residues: CASSIIATGLSEQYF.

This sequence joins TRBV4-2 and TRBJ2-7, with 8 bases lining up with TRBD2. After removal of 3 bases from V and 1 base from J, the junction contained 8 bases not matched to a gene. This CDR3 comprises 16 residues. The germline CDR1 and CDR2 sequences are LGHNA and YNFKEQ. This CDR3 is CASSQESGGLSYEQYF. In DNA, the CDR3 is TGTGCCAGCAGCCAGGAAAGCGGGGGCCTATCCTACGAGCAGTACTTC.

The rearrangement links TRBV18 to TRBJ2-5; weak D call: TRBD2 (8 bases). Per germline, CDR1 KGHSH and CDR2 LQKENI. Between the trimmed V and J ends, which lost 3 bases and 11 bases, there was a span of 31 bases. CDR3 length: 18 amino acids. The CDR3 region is CASSPGQMIVPGLEEQYF. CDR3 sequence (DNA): TGTGCCAGCTCACCGGGACAGATGATTGTTCCGGGACTAGAAGAGCAGTACTTC.

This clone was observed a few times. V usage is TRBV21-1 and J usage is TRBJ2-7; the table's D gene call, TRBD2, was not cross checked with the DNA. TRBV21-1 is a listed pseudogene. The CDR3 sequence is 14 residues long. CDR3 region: CASSLGGGSYEQYF. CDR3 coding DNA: TGTGCCAGCAGTTTAGGCGGGGGAAGCTACGAGCAGTACTTC.

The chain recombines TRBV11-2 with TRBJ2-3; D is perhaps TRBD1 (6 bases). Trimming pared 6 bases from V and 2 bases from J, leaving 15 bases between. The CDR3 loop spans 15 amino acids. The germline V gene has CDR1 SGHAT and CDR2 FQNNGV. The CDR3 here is CASRRFRGTTDTQYF. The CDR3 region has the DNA TGTGCCAGCAGGAGATTCAGGGGCACCACAGATACGCAGTATTTT.

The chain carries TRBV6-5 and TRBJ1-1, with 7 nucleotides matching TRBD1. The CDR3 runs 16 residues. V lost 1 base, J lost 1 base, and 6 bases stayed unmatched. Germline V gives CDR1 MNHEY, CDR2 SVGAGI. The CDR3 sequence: CASSYLQGFTNTEAFF. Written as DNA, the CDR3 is TGTGCCAGCAGTTACTTACAGGGGTTCACGAACACTGAAGCTTTCTTT.

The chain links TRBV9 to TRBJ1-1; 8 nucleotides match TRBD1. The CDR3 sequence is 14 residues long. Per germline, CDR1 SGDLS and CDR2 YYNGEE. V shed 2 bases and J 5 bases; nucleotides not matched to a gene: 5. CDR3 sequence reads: CASSVGQGGTEAFF. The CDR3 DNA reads TGTGCCAGCAGCGTCGGACAGGGAGGGACTGAAGCTTTCTTT.

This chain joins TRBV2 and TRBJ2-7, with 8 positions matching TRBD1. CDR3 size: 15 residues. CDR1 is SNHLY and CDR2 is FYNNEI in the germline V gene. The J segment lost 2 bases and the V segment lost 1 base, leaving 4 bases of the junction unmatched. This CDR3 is CASSEEQGVPYEQYF. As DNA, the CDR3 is TGTGCCAGCAGTGAAGAACAGGGGGTTCCCTACGAGCAGTACTTC. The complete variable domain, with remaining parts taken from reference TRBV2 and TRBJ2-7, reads EPEVTQTPSHQVTQMGQEVILRCVPISNHLYFYWYRQILGQKVEFLVSFYNNEISEKSEIFDDQFSVERPDGSNFTLKIRSTKLEDSAMYFCASSEEQGVPYEQYFGPGTRLTVT.

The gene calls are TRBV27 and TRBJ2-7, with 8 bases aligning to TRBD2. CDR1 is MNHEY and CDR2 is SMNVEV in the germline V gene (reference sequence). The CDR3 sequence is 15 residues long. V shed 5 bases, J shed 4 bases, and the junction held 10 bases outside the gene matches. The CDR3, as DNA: TGTGCCAGCAGTCCCCGCCCGGGGGGGAGTTACGAGCAGTACTTC. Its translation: CASSPRPGGSYEQYF.

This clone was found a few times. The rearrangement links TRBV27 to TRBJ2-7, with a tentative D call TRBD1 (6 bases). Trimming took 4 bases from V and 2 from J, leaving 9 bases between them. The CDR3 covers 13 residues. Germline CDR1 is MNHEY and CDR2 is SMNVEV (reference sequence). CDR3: CASSSGTTYEQYF. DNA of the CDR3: TGTGCCAGCAGTTCCGGGACAACCTACGAGCAGTACTTC.

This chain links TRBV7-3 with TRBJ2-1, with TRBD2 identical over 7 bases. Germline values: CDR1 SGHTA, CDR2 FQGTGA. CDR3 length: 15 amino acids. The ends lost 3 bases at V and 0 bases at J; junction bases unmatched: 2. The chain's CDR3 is CASSLVAGSYNEQFF. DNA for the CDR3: TGTGCCAGCAGCTTGGTAGCGGGCTCCTACAATGAGCAGTTCTTC. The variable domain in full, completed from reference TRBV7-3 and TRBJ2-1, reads GAGVSQTPSNKVTEKGKYVELRCDPISGHTALYWYRQSLGQGPEFLIYFQGTGAADDSGLPNDRFFAVRPEGSVSTLKIQRTERGDSAVYLCASSLVAGSYNEQFFGPGTRLTVL.

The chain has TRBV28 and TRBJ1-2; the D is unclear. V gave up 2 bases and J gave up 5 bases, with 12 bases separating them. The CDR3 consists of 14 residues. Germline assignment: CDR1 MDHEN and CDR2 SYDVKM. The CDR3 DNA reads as TGTGCCAGCAGTTTAAATGCAGAGGCTTATGGCTACACCTTC. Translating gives CASSLNAEAYGYTF.

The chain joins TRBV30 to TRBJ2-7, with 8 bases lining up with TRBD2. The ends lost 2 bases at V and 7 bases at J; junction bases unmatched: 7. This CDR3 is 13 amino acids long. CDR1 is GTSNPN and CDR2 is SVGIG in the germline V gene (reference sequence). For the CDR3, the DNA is TGTGCCTGGAGTCAGCGGGAGATGGGGGAGCAGTACTTC. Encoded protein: CAWSQREMGEQYF.

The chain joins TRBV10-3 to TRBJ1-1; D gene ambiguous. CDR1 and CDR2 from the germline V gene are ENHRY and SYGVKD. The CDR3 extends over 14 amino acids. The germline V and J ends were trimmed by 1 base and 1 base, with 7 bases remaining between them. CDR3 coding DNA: TGTGCCATCAGTGAGTTCAGTGCGAACACTGAAGCTTTCTTT. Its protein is CAISEFSANTEAFF.

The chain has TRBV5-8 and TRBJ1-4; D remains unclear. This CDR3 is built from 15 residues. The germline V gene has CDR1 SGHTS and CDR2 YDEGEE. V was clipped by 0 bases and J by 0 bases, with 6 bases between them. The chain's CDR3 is CASSLGASTNEKLFF. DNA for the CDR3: TGTGCCAGCAGCTTGGGAGCCTCAACTAATGAAAAACTGTTTTTT.

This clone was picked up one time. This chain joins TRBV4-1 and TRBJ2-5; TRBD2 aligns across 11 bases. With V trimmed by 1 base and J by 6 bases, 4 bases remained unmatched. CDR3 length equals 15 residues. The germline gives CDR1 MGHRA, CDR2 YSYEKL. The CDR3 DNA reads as TGCGCCAGCAGCCAAGGTCTAGCGGGAGGAAAGACCCAGTACTTC. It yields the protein CASSQGLAGGKTQYF.

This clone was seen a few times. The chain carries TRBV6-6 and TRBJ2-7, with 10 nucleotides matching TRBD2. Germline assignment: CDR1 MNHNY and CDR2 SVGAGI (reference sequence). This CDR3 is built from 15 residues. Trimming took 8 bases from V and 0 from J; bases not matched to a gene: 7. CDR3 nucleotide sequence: TGTGCCAGCTTCTCCGGGACTAGCGTCTCCTACGAGCAGTACTTC. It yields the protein CASFSGTSVSYEQYF.

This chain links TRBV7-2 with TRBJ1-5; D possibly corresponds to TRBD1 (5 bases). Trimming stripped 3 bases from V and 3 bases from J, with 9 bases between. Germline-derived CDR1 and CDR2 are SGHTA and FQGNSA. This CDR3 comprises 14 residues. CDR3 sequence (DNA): TGTGCCAGCAGCTTTTGGGACTTCAATCAGCCCCAGCATTTT. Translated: CASSFWDFNQPQHF.

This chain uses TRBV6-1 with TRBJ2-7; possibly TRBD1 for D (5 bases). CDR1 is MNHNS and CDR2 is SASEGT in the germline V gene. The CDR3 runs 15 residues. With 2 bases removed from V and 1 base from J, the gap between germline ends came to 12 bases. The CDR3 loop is CASSEMETESYEQYF. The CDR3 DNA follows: TGTGCCAGCAGTGAAATGGAGACAGAATCCTACGAGCAGTACTTC.

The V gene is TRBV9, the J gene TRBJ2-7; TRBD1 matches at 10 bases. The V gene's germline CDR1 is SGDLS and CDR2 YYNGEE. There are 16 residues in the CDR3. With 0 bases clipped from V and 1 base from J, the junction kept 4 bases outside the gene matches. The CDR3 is CASSVGTGQGSYEQYF. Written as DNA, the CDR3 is TGTGCCAGCAGCGTAGGGACGGGACAGGGGTCCTACGAGCAGTACTTC.

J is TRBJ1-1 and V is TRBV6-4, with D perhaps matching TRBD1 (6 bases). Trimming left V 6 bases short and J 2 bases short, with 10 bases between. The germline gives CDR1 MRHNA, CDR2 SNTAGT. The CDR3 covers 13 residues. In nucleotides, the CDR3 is TGTGCCAGCAGAAAGGACAGTAACACTGAAGCTTTCTTT. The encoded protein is CASRKDSNTEAFF.